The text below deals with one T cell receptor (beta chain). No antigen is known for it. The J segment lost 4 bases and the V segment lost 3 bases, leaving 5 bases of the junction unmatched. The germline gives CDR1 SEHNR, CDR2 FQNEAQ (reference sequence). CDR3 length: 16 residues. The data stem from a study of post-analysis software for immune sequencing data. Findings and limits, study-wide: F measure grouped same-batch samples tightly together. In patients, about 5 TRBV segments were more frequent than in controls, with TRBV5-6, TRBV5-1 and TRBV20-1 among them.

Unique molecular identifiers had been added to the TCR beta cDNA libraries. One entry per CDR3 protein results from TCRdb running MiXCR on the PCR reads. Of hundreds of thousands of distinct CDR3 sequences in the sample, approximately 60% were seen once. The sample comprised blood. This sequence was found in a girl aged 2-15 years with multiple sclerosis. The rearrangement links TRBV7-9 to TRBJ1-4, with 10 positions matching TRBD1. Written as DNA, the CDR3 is TGTGCCAGCAGCTTGTCTGGACAGGGGGTTAATGAAAAACTGTTTTTT. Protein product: CASSLSGQGVNEKLFF.